The 31 T cell receptor beta chains in this list originate from one sample, sequenced in a study of Ad26.COV2.S vaccination and SARS-CoV-2 variants. Profiled with immunoSEQ multiplex PCR; TCRdb holds only in-frame clones, not every one. Of hundreds of thousands of clones listed, around 86% are singletons. Noted treatment: roughly 20 received Ad26.COV2.S at low or high dose, single or two shots; several received placebo; per-sample allocation not given. All samples were drawn on day 63, counting from the first vaccine or placebo injection. This sample comprised peripheral blood, obtained in a trial of Ad26.COV2.S vaccine versus placebo. The receptor set was obtained from a person between 18 and 65 years old who received the Ad26.COV2.S COVID-19 vaccine or a placebo.

V and J are TRBV19 and TRBJ2-5; the D call may be TRBD1 or TRBD2 (5 bases each). CDR3 length: 16 amino acids. V was clipped by 1 base and J by 1 base, with 13 bases between them. The germline V gene encodes CDR1 LNHDA and CDR2 SQIVND (reference sequence). Here the CDR3 reads CASSIARPGAQETQYF. In DNA form, the CDR3 reads TGTGCCAGTAGTATAGCGAGGCCCGGGGCCCAAGAGACCCAGTACTTC. The entire variable domain, with the rest obtained from reference TRBV19 and TRBJ2-5, is as follows: DGGITQSPKYLFRKEGQNVTLSCEQNLNHDAMYWYRQDPGQGLRLIYYSQIVNDFQKGDIAEGYSVSREKKESFPLTVTSAQKNPTAFYLCASSIARPGAQETQYFGPGTRLLVL.

The V call is TRBV30, the J call TRBJ1-5, with D possibly being TRBD1 (5 bases). The germline V gene has CDR1 GTSNPN and CDR2 SVGIG (reference sequence). V was trimmed by 3 bases and J by 1 base, leaving 16 bases between them. The CDR3 extends over 16 amino acids. CDR3 region: CAWRQSWGSSNQPQHF. As DNA, the CDR3 is TGTGCCTGGAGACAAAGCTGGGGGTCCAGCAATCAGCCCCAGCATTTT.

V gene TRBV2 combines with J gene TRBJ2-1; 7 nucleotides line up with TRBD1. The V and J ends lost 4 bases and 3 bases, in that order; junction bases with no gene match: 3. The CDR3 loop spans 14 amino acids. From germline, CDR1 is SNHLY and CDR2 FYNNEI. CDR3 protein: CASSVRDSYNEQFF. CDR3 coding DNA: TGTGCCAGCAGTGTCCGGGACAGCTACAATGAGCAGTTCTTC.

The V and J genes are TRBV9 and TRBJ2-3; 10 nucleotides align to TRBD2. The CDR3 spans 18 residues. Trimming cost V 0 bases and J 0 bases; bases outside gene matches: 7. Germline V gives CDR1 SGDLS, CDR2 YYNGEE. CDR3 protein: CASSVGQRGGRSTDTQYF. In DNA, the CDR3 is TGTGCCAGCAGCGTAGGGCAGCGGGGGGGCCGGAGCACAGATACGCAGTATTTT.

This clone was counted only a few times. V gene TRBV2 combines with J gene TRBJ1-5; possible D gene TRBD1, 5 bases. Germline CDR1 reads SNHLY; CDR2 reads FYNNEI. There are 13 residues in the CDR3. V was trimmed by 7 bases and J by 3 bases, leaving 10 bases between them. For the CDR3, the DNA is TGTGCCAGCAAAGTACAGGACAATCAGCCCCAGCATTTT. Amino acid sequence: CASKVQDNQPQHF.

CDR3 sequence: CASSLKRGSNTEAFF. The CDR3 coding sequence is TGTGCCAGCAGCTTAAAACGGGGTTCGAACACTGAAGCTTTCTTT. This rearrangement joins TRBV11-1 to TRBJ1-1, with D unclear. Germline CDR1 reads SGHAT; CDR2 reads FQDESV (reference sequence). The CDR3 totals 15 residues. Trimming cost V 2 bases and J 1 base, with 11 bases left between them.

The chain links TRBV6-5 to TRBJ2-1; D is tentatively TRBD1 or TRBD2 (5 bases each). Trimming pared 5 bases from V and 6 bases from J, leaving 17 bases between. The CDR3 is 15 residues long. CDR1 is MNHEY, CDR2 SVGAGI, per germline. The chain's CDR3 is CASSIDRDGVNEQFF. The CDR3 DNA sequence: TGTGCCAGCAGTATAGACCGGGACGGAGTCAATGAGCAGTTCTTC.

V and J are TRBV13 and TRBJ2-5, with 12 bases that match TRBD2. V lost 0 bases, J lost 5 bases, and 7 bases stayed unmatched. The CDR3 contains 17 residues. The V gene's germline CDR1 is PRHDT and CDR2 FYEKMQ (reference sequence). CDR3 protein: CASSLGTSGGERETQYF. In nucleotides, the CDR3 is TGTGCCAGCAGCTTAGGGACTAGCGGGGGAGAACGTGAGACCCAGTACTTC.

V usage is TRBV19 and J usage is TRBJ2-7; a possible D gene is TRBD1 (6 bases). In germline, CDR1 is LNHDA, CDR2 SQIVND (reference sequence). This CDR3 is built from 14 residues. The germline V and J ends were trimmed by 5 bases and 3 bases, with 14 bases remaining between them. The CDR3: CASSAHRDGYEQYF. The CDR3 DNA sequence: TGTGCCAGTAGTGCCCACAGGGACGGCTACGAGCAGTACTTC.

The rearrangement uses TRBV7-3 and TRBJ1-2; D not resolved. Germline loops: CDR1 SGHTA, CDR2 FQGTGA. This CDR3 has 14 amino acids. V was trimmed by 5 bases and J by 4 bases, leaving 14 bases between them. CDR3 DNA: TGTGCCAGCAGCGCCACCCCAGGCCCCTATGGCTACACCTTC. This encodes CASSATPGPYGYTF.

The V gene is TRBV9, the J gene TRBJ2-7; TRBD1 agrees at 9 bases. There are 15 residues in the CDR3. From germline, CDR1 is SGDLS and CDR2 YYNGEE. V lost 4 bases to trimming and J lost 5 bases; unmatched junction nucleotides: 10. CDR3 sequence (DNA): TGTGCCAGCAGCTTTACAGGGGGCTTCGAGAACGAGCAGTACTTC. Encoded protein: CASSFTGGFENEQYF.

The sample holds a few counts of this clone. The chain links TRBV5-1 to TRBJ1-2; D is uncertain. The CDR3 is 13 residues long. The V gene's germline CDR1 is SGHRS and CDR2 YFSETQ. Trimming cost V 0 bases and J 6 bases, with 9 bases left between them. The CDR3 nucleotides read TGCGCCAGCAGCTTGGCCTCTCCGGATGGCTACACCTTC. Amino acids: CASSLASPDGYTF.

Only a few counts were recorded for this clone. The chain has TRBV5-1 and TRBJ2-2, with D tentatively TRBD2 (7 bases). The V gene's germline CDR1 is SGHRS and CDR2 YFSETQ. Trimming left V 5 bases short and J 4 bases short, with 12 bases between. The CDR3 sequence is 14 residues long. CDR3 sequence: CASSAGAGTGELFF. CDR3 in DNA: TGCGCCAGCAGTGCGGGGGCGGGCACCGGGGAGCTGTTTTTT. The entire variable domain, with the rest obtained from reference TRBV5-1 and TRBJ2-2, is as follows: KAGVTQTPRYLIKTRGQQVTLSCSPISGHRSVSWYQQTPGQGLQFLFEYFSETQRNKGNFPGRFSGRQFSNSRSEMNVSTLELGDSALYLCASSAGAGTGELFFGEGSRLTVL.

V gene TRBV6-6 combines with J gene TRBJ1-4; 11 bases are a match to TRBD1. CDR1 MNHNY and CDR2 SVGAGI come from the germline V gene (reference sequence). Trimming cost V 3 bases and J 5 bases; bases outside gene matches: 5. The CDR3 extends over 16 amino acids. The CDR3: CASSYPGQGGNEKLFF. The CDR3 bases are TGTGCCAGCAGTTATCCGGGACAGGGGGGGAATGAAAAACTGTTTTTT.

This sequence joins TRBV28 and TRBJ1-2, with 7 bases aligning to TRBD1. CDR1 MDHEN and CDR2 SYDVKM come from the germline V gene. CDR3 length: 15 amino acids. The trim removed 5 bases at V and 4 bases at J, leaving 10 bases unmatched. The CDR3 protein is CASSPGQYAIYGYTF. Written as DNA, the CDR3 is TGTGCCAGCAGTCCGGGACAGTATGCAATCTATGGCTACACCTTC.

The J gene is TRBJ1-2, the V gene TRBV3-1 (or the pseudogene TRBV3-2); D uncertain. CDR3 length equals 14 residues. Deletions cut 4 bases from V and 5 bases from J, with 14 bases between. In germline, CDR1 is LGHDT, CDR2 YNNKEL (reference sequence). CDR3 sequence reads: CASSPPESTYGYTF. CDR3 DNA: TGTGCCAGCAGCCCTCCAGAGTCCACTTATGGCTACACCTTC.

The chain has TRBV10-1 and TRBJ1-3; 8 bases are shared with TRBD1. Germline trimming cut 11 bases from V and 1 base from J; bases unmatched to any gene: 16. The germline V gene has CDR1 WNHNN and CDR2 SYGVQD (reference sequence). The CDR3 loop spans 17 amino acids. CDR3: CAGIQGDSQHSGNTIYF. Here the CDR3 DNA reads TGCGCCGGGATACAGGGGGACTCCCAACATTCTGGAAACACCATATATTTT.

The genes are TRBV6-1 and TRBJ1-5; D is uncertain. This CDR3 comprises 13 residues. V was cut by 2 bases and J by 7 bases, with 9 bases left in between. CDR1 is MNHNS, CDR2 SASEGT, per germline. The chain's CDR3 is CASSEREGQPQHF. CDR3 DNA: TGTGCCAGCAGTGAAAGGGAGGGACAGCCCCAGCATTTT.

The chain recombines TRBV5-4 with TRBJ1-1; tentatively, D is TRBD1 (5 bases). The CDR3 is 13 residues long. The germline V gene encodes CDR1 SGHNT and CDR2 YYREEE (reference sequence). V was shortened by 1 base and J by 10 bases, with 14 bases between the two germline ends. The CDR3 DNA reads as TGTGCCAGCAGCTTGCAGGGTATGGTTGGAGCTTTCTTT. Residues: CASSLQGMVGAFF.

This sequence joins TRBV30 and TRBJ2-7; TRBD1 aligns across 8 bases. The CDR3 extends over 14 amino acids. The germline gives CDR1 GTSNPN, CDR2 SVGIG (reference sequence). V was pared by 5 bases and J by 4 bases, with 10 bases of the junction left unmatched. CDR3 sequence (DNA): TGTGCCTGGTCACCGGGACAGGTCATGTACGAGCAGTACTTC. Translating gives CAWSPGQVMYEQYF.

The chain carries TRBV5-1 and TRBJ2-1, with D perhaps assigned TRBD1 or TRBD2 (5 bases each). The CDR3 runs to 15 residues. The V end lost 1 base, the J end lost 9 bases, and 17 bases lay between the germline ends. Germline V gene data show CDR1 as SGHRS and CDR2 as YFSETQ. The DNA of the CDR3 is TGCGCCAGCAGCTTGACGACCTCCCGGGGCGGTGAGCAGTTCTTC. Translated, it gives CASSLTTSRGGEQFF.

The V gene is TRBV6-4, the J gene TRBJ2-1; a weak D match, TRBD1 (7 bases). CDR1 MRHNA and CDR2 SNTAGT come from the germline V gene. The CDR3 sequence is 17 residues long. The germline V and J ends were trimmed by 3 bases and 0 bases, with 15 bases remaining between them. The CDR3: CASSERGDSSSYNEQFF. The CDR3 DNA reads as TGTGCCAGCAGTGAAAGGGGGGACAGTTCCTCCTACAATGAGCAGTTCTTC.

The CDR3 here is CASSKRDISNTEAFF. The CDR3 bases are TGTGCCAGCAGCAAACGAGACATCTCTAACACTGAAGCTTTCTTT. The rearrangement joins TRBV21-1 to TRBJ1-1; the D call in the table, TRBD1, was not verified against the DNA. TRBV21-1 has pseudogene status. CDR3 length: 15 residues.

The CDR3 spells CASSFQGRQPQHF. The CDR3 nucleotides read TGTGCCAGCAGTTTCCAGGGCCGGCAGCCCCAGCATTTT. This rearrangement joins TRBV6-2 or TRBV6-3 to TRBJ1-5; the D gene is possibly TRBD1 (5 bases). V lost 4 bases, J lost 7 bases, and 11 bases lay in between. The germline V gene encodes CDR1 MNHEY and CDR2 SVGEGT. CDR3 length: 13 amino acids.

A single count supports this clone. Other nucleotide sequences in the sample specify the same CDR3. This chain connects TRBV9 to TRBJ2-1; D possibly corresponds to TRBD2 (5 bases). The CDR3 covers 15 residues. Germline assignment: CDR1 SGDLS and CDR2 YYNGEE. V lost 0 bases and J lost 1, with 8 bases in between. In DNA form, the CDR3 reads TGTGCCAGCAGCGTAGGTGGCGGGTCCTACAATGAGCAGTTCTTC. The encoded protein is CASSVGGGSYNEQFF.

The J gene is TRBJ1-5, the V gene TRBV3-1 (or the pseudogene TRBV3-2); 8 bases map to TRBD1. Germline V gene lookup returns CDR1 LGHDT and CDR2 YNNKEL (reference sequence). The CDR3 is made up of 15 amino acids. After removal of 0 bases from V and 6 bases from J, the junction contained 4 bases not matched to a gene. The CDR3 region has the DNA TGTGCCAGCAGCCAAGAGACAGGGGTGGGTCAGCCCCAGCATTTT. Translated, it gives CASSQETGVGQPQHF.

The V gene is TRBV5-6, the J gene TRBJ2-4; 7 bases match TRBD1. V lost 4 bases and J lost 0; bases outside the gene matches: 7. The CDR3 extends over 16 amino acids. CDR1 SGHDT and CDR2 YYEEEE come from the germline V gene. The chain's CDR3 is CASSRGRTGAKNIQYF. CDR3 nucleotides: TGTGCCAGCAGCCGGGGCCGGACAGGAGCCAAAAACATTCAGTACTTC.

The chain joins TRBV30 to TRBJ1-2; D is ambiguous. V was clipped by 0 bases and J by 8 bases, with 13 bases between them. CDR3 length: 13 residues. Germline-derived CDR1 and CDR2 are GTSNPN and SVGIG (reference sequence). The CDR3 region is CAWSVVAGRGYTF. CDR3 nucleotide sequence: TGTGCCTGGAGTGTAGTGGCCGGAAGAGGCTACACCTTC.

Only a few counts were recorded for this clone. The chain is built from TRBV4-1 and TRBJ1-5; 10 bases agree with TRBD1. The CDR3 is 14 amino acids. The ends lost 4 bases at V and 6 bases at J; junction bases unmatched: 3. Germline V gene data show CDR1 as MGHRA and CDR2 as YSYEKL. The CDR3 DNA is TGCGCCAGCAGCCCCGGACAGGGGGGTCAGCCCCAGCATTTT. This translates into CASSPGQGGQPQHF.

V usage is TRBV12-3 or TRBV12-4 and J usage is TRBJ2-7; no reliable D call. V lost 3 bases to trimming and J lost 2 bases, with 8 bases between them. The CDR3 runs 13 residues. CDR3 residues: CASSFLQTYEQYF. CDR3 nucleotide sequence: TGTGCCAGCAGTTTTCTACAGACCTACGAGCAGTACTTC.

The genes are TRBV19 and TRBJ1-2, with D uncertain. The CDR3 totals 15 residues. Germline V gene sequence: CDR1 LNHDA, CDR2 SQIVND (reference sequence). V was pared by 9 bases and J by 6 bases, with 23 bases between. The DNA of the CDR3 is TGTGCCAGCCGAATCGGGTACGAGGGTCGGGATGGCTACACCTTC. Amino acid sequence: CASRIGYEGRDGYTF. Together with reference TRBV19 and TRBJ1-2, the CDR3 gives the full variable domain: DGGITQSPKYLFRKEGQNVTLSCEQNLNHDAMYWYRQDPGQGLRLIYYSQIVNDFQKGDIAEGYSVSREKKESFPLTVTSAQKNPTAFYLCASRIGYEGRDGYTFGSGTRLTVV.